The next 32 T cell receptor beta chains were all read from a single sample in a study of OX40 agonist ivuxolimab in advanced cancers. Libraries were prepared by immunoSEQ multiplex PCR; TCRdb keeps only in-frame clonotypes and omits some of them. The sample has under 20,000 clones, roughly 90% seen once; the top ten hold 10% to 15%. Sequencing was performed on CD4+ or CD8+ T cells sorted from blood, taken in a trial of the OX40 agonist ivuxolimab. These receptors came from an adult with an advanced solid tumor such as melanoma, head and neck, liver or kidney cancer.

The chain couples TRBV28 to TRBJ2-5, with 9 bases aligning to TRBD2. The tail of the sequence fits TRBJ2-7 better, so the J call may be wrong. Germline lookup yields CDR1 MDHEN and CDR2 SYDVKM. This CDR3 spans 17 amino acids. CDR3 region: CASSPSLREGPSYEQYF. CDR3 nucleotide sequence: TGTGCCAGCAGTCCCTCCTTGCGGGAGGGCCCCTCCTACGAGCAGTACTTC.

This chain uses TRBV28 with TRBJ1-5, with D hard to call. CDR1 is MDHEN, CDR2 SYDVKM, per germline. The CDR3 extends over 15 amino acids. V lost 6 bases and J lost 3, with 15 bases in between. CDR3 in amino acids: CASSLRAAPNQPQHF. CDR3 nucleotide sequence: TGTGCCAGCAGCCTTCGGGCCGCCCCCAATCAGCCCCAGCATTTT.

CDR3 protein: CASSLSGGSTDTQYF. The CDR3, as DNA: TGTGCCAGCAGCTTAAGCGGGGGGAGCACAGATACGCAGTATTTT. V usage is TRBV7-9 and J usage is TRBJ2-3; the match to TRBD2 covers 9 bases. Trimming took 2 bases from V and 0 from J; bases not matched to a gene: 0. The CDR3 is 15 residues long. CDR1 SEHNR and CDR2 FQNEAQ come from the germline V gene (reference sequence).

This clone is classed as large. The V gene is TRBV16, the J gene TRBJ2-7; D remains unclear. CDR1 is KGHSY and CDR2 is FQNENV in the germline V gene. The CDR3 runs 11 residues. Trimming pared 0 bases from V and 6 bases from J, leaving 3 bases between. The CDR3 spells CASSQSGEQYF. CDR3 DNA: TGTGCCAGCAGCCAATCGGGCGAGCAGTACTTC. The full variable domain, its missing parts supplied by reference TRBV16 and TRBJ2-7, is GEEVAQTPKHLVRGEGQKAKLYCAPIKGHSYVFWYQQVLKNEFKFLISFQNENVFDETGMPKERFSAKCLPNSPCSLEIQATKLEDSAVYFCASSQSGEQYFGPGTRLTVT.

This rearrangement joins TRBV4-1 to TRBJ2-7; no reliable D call. Germline V lookup: CDR1 MGHRA, CDR2 YSYEKL. V lost 0 bases to trimming and J lost 0 bases, with 12 bases between them. The CDR3 contains 16 residues. CDR3 in amino acids: CASSQDPHPGSYEQYF. The CDR3 DNA is TGCGCCAGCAGCCAAGATCCCCATCCTGGCTCCTACGAGCAGTACTTC.

The chain employs TRBV30 and TRBJ2-1; no firm D call. This CDR3 has 14 residues. Germline CDR1 is GTSNPN and CDR2 is SVGIG (reference sequence). V was pared by 0 bases and J by 5 bases, with 11 bases between. CDR3 in amino acids: CAWSVLQLDNEQFF. The CDR3 region has the DNA TGTGCCTGGAGTGTACTACAGCTTGACAATGAGCAGTTCTTC.

This clone has just one count. The same CDR3 also results from other DNA sequences found in this sample. The chain uses TRBV19 and TRBJ2-7; no definite D call. This CDR3 has 14 residues. Germline lookup yields CDR1 LNHDA and CDR2 SQIVND (reference sequence). Trimming removed 2 bases at V and 0 bases at J, with 8 bases between. The CDR3 DNA reads as TGTGCCAGTAGTATATCGAGTGGCTCCTACGAGCAGTACTTC. It encodes CASSISSGSYEQYF.

This sequence joins TRBV19 and TRBJ1-2, with D possibly being TRBD1 (5 bases). Germline values: CDR1 LNHDA, CDR2 SQIVND (reference sequence). V shed 8 bases and J shed 5 bases, with 12 bases lying between them. The CDR3 loop spans 12 amino acids. The CDR3 loop is CASEGRPYGYTF. The CDR3 coding sequence is TGTGCCAGTGAGGGGCGGCCATATGGCTACACCTTC.

The chain recombines TRBV5-5 with TRBJ2-7, with D possibly matching TRBD2 (6 bases). There are 15 residues in the CDR3. V was trimmed by 4 bases and J by 7 bases, leaving 21 bases between them. Germline CDR1 SGHKS, CDR2 YYEKEE (reference sequence). The CDR3 DNA reads TGTGCCAGCAGCCCTAGGTCGGGGAGGTCGAGGGAGCAGTACTTC. This translates into CASSPRSGRSREQYF.

The chain employs TRBV11-2 and TRBJ2-3; unclear D gene. The CDR3 loop spans 15 amino acids. Trimming left V 3 bases short and J 4 bases short, with 14 bases between. Germline V gives CDR1 SGHAT, CDR2 FQNNGV. The CDR3 nucleotides read TGTGCCAGCAGCTTGGGCCCAACCCCGGCAGATACGCAGTATTTT. Protein sequence: CASSLGPTPADTQYF.

This chain connects TRBV2 to TRBJ1-4, with 9 bases aligning to TRBD1. Unmatched junction bases numbered 5, after V lost 6 bases and J lost 12 bases. Germline V gene sequence: CDR1 SNHLY, CDR2 FYNNEI. The CDR3 extends over 12 amino acids. In DNA, the CDR3 is TGTGCCAGCAGCCAAAGGGACAGGGAACTGTTTTTT. Its translation is CASSQRDRELFF.

This chain joins TRBV2 and TRBJ1-1; a possible D gene is TRBD1 (5 bases). Trimming left V 6 bases short and J 1 base short, with 15 bases between. CDR1 SNHLY and CDR2 FYNNEI come from the germline V gene. The CDR3 consists of 15 residues. Here the CDR3 DNA reads TGTGCCAGCAGCGCCCACCGCCAGGGGAACACTGAAGCTTTCTTT. Encoded protein: CASSAHRQGNTEAFF.

The chain is built from TRBV9 and TRBJ1-3, with a weak D call TRBD1 (5 bases). CDR1 is SGDLS and CDR2 is YYNGEE in the germline V gene. V was trimmed by 3 bases and J by 0 bases, leaving 7 bases between them. The CDR3 is 14 residues long. CDR3 nucleotides: TGTGCCAGCAGCGGGGGGATCTCTGGAAACACCATATATTTT. It is translated as CASSGGISGNTIYF.

The CDR3 bases are TGTGCCAGCAGTTCAAACACTGAAGCTTTCTTT. It yields the protein CASSSNTEAFF. The chain is built from TRBV5-6 and TRBJ1-1; D gene ambiguous. Germline V gives CDR1 SGHDT, CDR2 YYEEEE. V was clipped by 5 bases and J by 2 bases, with 4 bases between them. This CDR3 has 11 residues.

The V call is TRBV6-1, the J call TRBJ2-7; D unclear. V was cut by 0 bases and J by 1 base, with 10 bases left in between. CDR3 length: 15 residues. Looked up from germline, CDR1 is MNHNS and CDR2 is SASEGT. The CDR3 bases are TGTGCCAGCAGTGAAGCGGTCAGCCTATCCTACGAGCAGTACTTC. This gives the protein CASSEAVSLSYEQYF.

This clone has only a few counts. This chain connects TRBV15 to TRBJ2-3; weak D call: TRBD2 (5 bases). This CDR3 has 17 amino acids. In germline, CDR1 is LNHNV, CDR2 YYDKDF (reference sequence). Trimming cost V 3 bases and J 0 bases, with 16 bases left between them. CDR3 in DNA: TGTGCCACCAGCAGGGGCTCGGGGTATGGGAGCACAGATACGCAGTATTTT. It specifies CATSRGSGYGSTDTQYF.

This chain joins TRBV12-5 and TRBJ1-1; D may be TRBD1 (6 bases). The V end was cut by 2 bases, the J end by 1 base, with 8 bases between. The CDR3 runs to 14 residues. The germline CDR1 and CDR2 sequences are LGHNT and FRNRAP. As DNA, the CDR3 is TGTGCTAGTGGTTTGCAGGGGCCGAACACTGAAGCTTTCTTT. Translating it yields CASGLQGPNTEAFF.

The chain has TRBV5-5 and TRBJ2-5; 10 bases are a match to TRBD1. The CDR3 runs to 20 residues. CDR1 SGHKS and CDR2 YYEKEE come from the germline V gene (reference sequence). V was clipped by 1 base and J by 2 bases; unmatched bases: 17. CDR3 coding DNA: TGTGCCAGCAGCTTGATCCTCCTGGACAGGGGGGGTTATGGTCAAGAGACCCAGTACTTC. The encoded protein is CASSLILLDRGGYGQETQYF.

In its sample, this clone was seen once. The chain uses TRBV6-5 and TRBJ2-3, with D possibly being TRBD1 (6 bases). This CDR3 has 16 amino acids. Germline V gives CDR1 MNHEY, CDR2 SVGAGI. V gave up 0 bases and J gave up 5 bases, with 15 bases separating them. DNA of the CDR3: TGTGCCAGCAGTTACTCGTACAGGGAACGTAGAGATACGCAGTATTTT. This sequence encodes CASSYSYRERRDTQYF.

The rearrangement joins TRBV19 to TRBJ1-1; D unresolved. Germline V lookup: CDR1 LNHDA, CDR2 SQIVND (reference sequence). The CDR3 is 14 residues long. Deletions cut 1 base from V and 1 base from J, with 7 bases between. The CDR3 loop reads CASSIVPGNTEAFF. Written as DNA, the CDR3 is TGTGCCAGTAGTATAGTACCAGGGAACACTGAAGCTTTCTTT.

The CDR3 DNA sequence: TGTGCCAGCAGCAGCACAGGGATTTCAACTAATGAAAAACTGTTTTTT. Translation: CASSSTGISTNEKLFF. The J gene is TRBJ1-4, the V gene TRBV7-2, with D perhaps TRBD1 (6 bases). Between the trimmed V and J ends, which lost 5 bases and 0 bases, there was a span of 13 bases. Germline lookup yields CDR1 SGHTA and CDR2 FQGNSA. This CDR3 has 16 amino acids.

V and J are TRBV6-1 and TRBJ2-5; either TRBD1 or TRBD2 may fit D (7 bases each). This CDR3 spans 15 amino acids. V lost 11 bases and J lost 5, with 24 bases in between. Germline CDR1 MNHNS, CDR2 SASEGT. The CDR3 sequence is CACQGEGAARETQYF. The CDR3 DNA follows: TGTGCCTGTCAAGGGGAGGGGGCAGCACGGGAGACCCAGTACTTC.

The rearrangement links TRBV11-2 to TRBJ2-2; TRBD2 matches at 13 bases. CDR1 and CDR2 (germline): SGHAT, FQNNGV. The ends lost 4 bases at V and 6 bases at J; junction bases unmatched: 5. The CDR3 is made up of 16 amino acids. The CDR3: CASSWWTSGSSGELFF. The CDR3 nucleotides are TGTGCCAGCAGCTGGTGGACTAGCGGGAGTTCCGGGGAGCTGTTTTTT.

The chain recombines TRBV9 with TRBJ2-2, with D possibly matching TRBD1 (5 bases). Trimming stripped 0 bases from V and 3 bases from J, with 12 bases between. There are 16 residues in the CDR3. In germline, CDR1 is SGDLS, CDR2 YYNGEE. The CDR3: CASSVGTIEDTGELFF. CDR3 bases: TGTGCCAGCAGCGTAGGGACAATAGAAGACACCGGGGAGCTGTTTTTT.

The V and J genes are TRBV29-1 and TRBJ2-7; TRBD1 or TRBD2 may be the D gene (5 bases each). The CDR3 runs to 15 residues. V lost 7 bases to trimming and J lost 2 bases, with 21 bases between them. Germline CDR1 SQVTM, CDR2 ANQGSEA. The CDR3 is CSAAGADPAAYEQYF. The CDR3 coding sequence is TGCAGCGCAGCCGGGGCCGACCCAGCCGCCTACGAGCAGTACTTC.

V usage is TRBV19 and J usage is TRBJ2-7, with D unresolved. Germline V CDR1 and CDR2: LNHDA, SQIVND (reference sequence). The CDR3 consists of 12 residues. Trimming took off 5 bases at V and 4 bases at J, with 9 bases between the two ends. The CDR3 loop is CASSGSIYEQYF. The DNA of the CDR3 is TGTGCCAGTAGTGGTTCCATATACGAGCAGTACTTC.

V and J are TRBV6-1 and TRBJ1-1; tentatively, D is TRBD1 (6 bases). The CDR3 covers 15 residues. V shed 3 bases and J shed 5 bases, with 16 bases lying between them. In germline, CDR1 is MNHNS, CDR2 SASEGT. The DNA of the CDR3 is TGTGCCAGCAGTGACACAGGGTGGTCGAGAACTGAAGCTTTCTTT. Translating it yields CASSDTGWSRTEAFF.

This chain uses TRBV19 with TRBJ2-7, with D tentatively TRBD1 or TRBD2 (5 bases each). The CDR3 runs 15 residues. Germline CDR1 LNHDA, CDR2 SQIVND (reference sequence). V was pared by 3 bases and J by 0 bases, with 12 bases between. DNA of the CDR3: TGTGCCAGTAGTATGGTTCGGGACGCCTCCTACGAGCAGTACTTC. The encoded protein is CASSMVRDASYEQYF.

V and J are TRBV29-1 and TRBJ1-1; no clear D. The CDR3 consists of 16 residues. Germline values: CDR1 SQVTM, CDR2 ANQGSEA. V was pared by 0 bases and J by 3 bases, with 17 bases between. This CDR3 is CSVEDPLERRHTEAFF. The DNA for the CDR3 is TGCAGCGTTGAAGATCCCCTCGAACGGCGGCACACTGAAGCTTTCTTT.

The gene calls are TRBV15 and TRBJ1-2; TRBD1 matches at 8 bases. The J segment lost 3 bases and the V segment lost 7 bases, leaving 4 bases of the junction unmatched. The germline V gene has CDR1 LNHNV and CDR2 YYDKDF (reference sequence). The CDR3 has 13 amino acids. The CDR3, as DNA: TGTGCCACCACCGACAGGGGAGACTATGGCTACACCTTC. Protein: CATTDRGDYGYTF. Full variable domain (rest looked up from reference TRBV15 and TRBJ1-2): DAMVIQNPRYQVTQFGKPVTLSCSQTLNHNVMYWYQQKSSQAPKLLFHYYDKDFNNEADTPDNFQSRRPNTSFCFLDIRSPGLGDTAMYLCATTDRGDYGYTFGSGTRLTVV.

The gene calls are TRBV6-5 and TRBJ2-1; D gene ambiguous. V lost 3 bases, J lost 3 bases, and 12 bases lay in between. This CDR3 spans 15 amino acids. Germline loops: CDR1 MNHEY, CDR2 SVGAGI. The CDR3 DNA is TGTGCCAGCAGTTATCTTGAGCGAAACTACAATGAGCAGTTCTTC. Amino acids: CASSYLERNYNEQFF.

The chain employs TRBV10-3 and TRBJ1-6; maybe TRBD1 (6 bases). CDR1 and CDR2 from the germline V gene are ENHRY and SYGVKD. V lost 2 bases, J lost 7 bases, and 6 bases lay in between. The CDR3 has 13 amino acids. The CDR3 loop is CAISERGNSPLHF. The CDR3, as DNA: TGTGCCATCAGTGAGAGGGGGAATTCACCCCTCCACTTT.